The T cell receptor (beta chain) described here comes from a study of OX40 agonist ivuxolimab in advanced cancers. TCRdb keeps only in-frame clones here, not all; method: immunoSEQ multiplex PCR. The sample has about 55,000 clones; more than 65% are singletons. This CDR3 contains 15 residues. Germline V gene data show CDR1 as SGHTA and CDR2 as FQGTGA. Trimming took 0 bases from V and 4 from J, leaving 12 bases between them. There are a few counts of this clone. This receptor was obtained from an adult with an advanced solid tumor such as melanoma, head and neck, liver or kidney cancer. The chain has TRBV7-3 and TRBJ1-1; TRBD1 might be the D (6 bases). The input for sequencing was CD4+ or CD8+ T cells sorted from blood, taken in a trial of the OX40 agonist ivuxolimab. CDR3 bases: TGTGCCAGCAGCTTAACCCCACAGGGTGGCACTGAAGCTTTCTTT. As protein: CASSLTPQGGTEAFF.